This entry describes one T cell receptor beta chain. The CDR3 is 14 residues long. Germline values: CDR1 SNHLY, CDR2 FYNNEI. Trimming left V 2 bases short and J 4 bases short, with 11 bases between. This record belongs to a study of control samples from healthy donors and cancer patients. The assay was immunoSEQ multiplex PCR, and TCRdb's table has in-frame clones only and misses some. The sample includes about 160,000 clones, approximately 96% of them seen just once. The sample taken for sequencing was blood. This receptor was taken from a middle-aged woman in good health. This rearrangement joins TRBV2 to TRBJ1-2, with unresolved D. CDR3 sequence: CASSEKIGSYGYTF. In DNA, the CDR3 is TGTGCCAGCAGTGAAAAAATAGGGAGCTATGGCTACACCTTC.